The T cell receptor (beta chain) described here comes from a study of blood T cells in healthy people across ages. Study-level background: Template-switching capture recovered about one barcoded beta molecule per two T cells. Whole-study results and caveats: Naive T cell percentage showed a strong correlation with TCR beta diversity.

A second PCR, run for about 7 to 11 cycles, used a sample-barcoded 5' primer plus a J-beta primer mix. The study obtained at least 2.5 million CDR3-containing paired-end reads from every sample. MiXCR, run by TCRdb on the 5' RACE reads, gives a single entry per CDR3 protein. The table lists approximately 680,000 distinct CDR3 sequences, about 32% of them singletons. Turning to this clonotype: Antigen: not known.

This CDR3 has 15 residues. Germline loops: CDR1 DFQATT, CDR2 SNEGSKA (reference sequence). V lost 1 base, J lost 3 bases, and 14 bases lay in between. This sequence was found in a woman older than 75 in good health. The chain recombines TRBV20-1 with TRBJ2-3; D tentatively fits TRBD1 or TRBD2 (5 bases each). The source material was blood. CDR3 in DNA: TGCAGTGCTAGAGGGGACCGTCTTGGAACAGATACGCAGTATTTT. The encoded protein is CSARGDRLGTDTQYF.